What follows is one T cell receptor (beta chain) and its context. What it binds is not known. These data originate in a study of lymphopenia after photon versus proton radiotherapy. General study findings and limits: Oligoclonal CD8+ Temra expansion after nadir drove photon patients' diversity drop. Under photons, naive T cells and diversity fell while effector/memory populations rose. Survival link was tested only in deceased patients; proton benefit remains a possibility. A bigger post-nadir fall in TCR diversity correlated inversely with survival time in deceased patients.

This table comes from immunoSEQ multiplex PCR, and its TCRdb copy is limited to in-frame clones, with some not included. The sample shows about 30,000 clones, approximately 95% of them seen only once. The CDR3 loop spans 12 amino acids. Trimming left V 5 bases short and J 4 bases short, with 8 bases between. The sequence was obtained from a woman in her fifties or sixties with cholangiocarcinoma. V is TRBV23-1 and J is TRBJ1-1; D is possibly TRBD1 (6 bases). TRBV23-1 is an ORF for which the function is uncertain. This specimen consisted of peripheral blood, obtained from a patient treated with photon-based radiotherapy. In nucleotides, the CDR3 is TGCGCCAGCAGTTTACAGGGCACTGAAGCTTTCTTT. This gives the protein CASSLQGTEAFF.